Here is one TCR beta chain with its context. Its antigen is still unknown. Multiplex touch-down PCR with TRB-A/B primers amplified rearranged V-D-J TRB sequences. TCRdb re-called the multiplex PCR reads through MiXCR, storing one row per CDR3 protein. The table lists around 1,300 distinct CDR3 sequences, 29% of them singletons. The template was genomic DNA from peripheral blood, not RNA. These data belong to a study of T cell repertoires in aging, cancer and after chemotherapy. Whole-study results and caveats: Compared with age-matched healthy donors, untreated hematological or solid cancer patients showed higher blood TCR clonality. In cancer patients, declining TCR diversity with age involved lost richness and lost evenness.

Sequencing used blood. This TCR came from a human donor with a solid tumor.

Here the CDR3 DNA reads TGTGCCAGCAGTTTACGAGGTAACTCCTACAATGAGCAGTTCTTC. Residues: CASSLRGNSYNEQFF. J is TRBJ2-1 and V is TRBV12-3 or TRBV12-4; D gene uncertain. V gave up 2 bases and J gave up 0 bases, with 8 bases separating them. The length of the CDR3 is 15 residues.